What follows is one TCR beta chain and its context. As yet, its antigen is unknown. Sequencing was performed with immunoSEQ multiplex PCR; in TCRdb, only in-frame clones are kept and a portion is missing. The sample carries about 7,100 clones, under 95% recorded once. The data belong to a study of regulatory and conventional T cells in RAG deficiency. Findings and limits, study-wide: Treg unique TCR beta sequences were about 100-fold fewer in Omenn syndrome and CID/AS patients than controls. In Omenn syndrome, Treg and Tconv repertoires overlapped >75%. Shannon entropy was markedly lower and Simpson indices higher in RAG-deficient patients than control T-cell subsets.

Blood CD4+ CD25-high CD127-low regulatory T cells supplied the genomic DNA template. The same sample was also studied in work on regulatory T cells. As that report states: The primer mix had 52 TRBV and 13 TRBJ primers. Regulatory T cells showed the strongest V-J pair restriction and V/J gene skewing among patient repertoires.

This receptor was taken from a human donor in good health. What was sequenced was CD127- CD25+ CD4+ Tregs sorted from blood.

The CDR3 loop is CASSLAREPGGYTF. CDR3 DNA: TGTGCCAGCAGCTTAGCGCGTGAGCCGGGGGGCTACACCTTC. The chain uses TRBV7-2 and TRBJ1-2; no clear D. This CDR3 has 14 amino acids. Germline CDR1 reads SGHTA; CDR2 reads FQGNSA. With 0 bases removed from V and 8 bases from J, the gap between germline ends came to 13 bases.